Listed here is a single T cell receptor beta chain. The data were produced by immunoSEQ multiplex PCR, yet TCRdb's version contains in-frame clones alone and is incomplete. This repertoire shows tens of thousands of clones, about 90% found once; its top ten account for around 8%. This sample is part of a study of PD-L1 blockade in urothelial cancer. Germline lookup yields CDR1 SGDLS and CDR2 YYNGEE. With 4 bases clipped from V and 1 base from J, the junction kept 8 bases outside the gene matches. The CDR3 spans 16 residues. The chain couples TRBV9 to TRBJ2-1; 7 nucleotides align to TRBD1. The receptor was derived from a man in his 60s with urothelial cancer. The material sequenced was PBMCs, taken around atezolizumab (anti-PD-L1) treatment. For the CDR3, the DNA is TGTGCCAGCAGCCATCCACAGGGGCGGTCCTACAATGAGCAGTTCTTC. Residues: CASSHPQGRSYNEQFF.